Listed below are T cell receptor beta chains from one sample, sequenced in a study of Graves' ophthalmopathy and Graves' hyperthyroidism. TCRdb reprocessed the multiplex PCR reads with MiXCR, giving one entry per CDR3 protein. The sample shows roughly 1.1 million distinct CDR3 sequences, about two fifths of them seen only once. The sequencing sample was made of peripheral blood or thyroid tissue (not recorded which). Receptors were obtained from an adult man with Graves' hyperthyroidism. Each CDR3 is given with its conserved first and last residue. Each record gives: J gene, V gene, D gene, CDR3 protein. D genes are given only for firm matches.

J gene: TRBJ1-5
V gene: TRBV10-3
D gene: .
CDR3 protein: CAISEGRDNQPQHF

J gene: TRBJ1-4
V gene: TRBV20-1
D gene: TRBD1
CDR3 protein: CSASVGTGGITNEKLFF

J gene: TRBJ2-7
V gene: TRBV15
D gene: .
CDR3 protein: CATSRIQNQVNEQYF

J gene: TRBJ1-2
V gene: TRBV5-6
D gene: .
CDR3 protein: CASSHRGGSYGYTF

J gene: TRBJ2-6
V gene: TRBV5-1
D gene: .
CDR3 protein: CASSLNTGSGANVLTF

J gene: TRBJ1-5
V gene: TRBV5-6
D gene: .
CDR3 protein: CASSFFGEGNQPQHF

J gene: TRBJ2-2
V gene: TRBV19
D gene: .
CDR3 protein: CASSRTGRTPGSCFF

J gene: TRBJ1-1
V gene: TRBV9
D gene: .
CDR3 protein: CASSVAGGARGYRAEAFF

J gene: TRBJ2-7
V gene: TRBV20-1
D gene: TRBD1
CDR3 protein: CSATSGQGAAYEQYF

J gene: TRBJ1-4
V gene: TRBV29-1
D gene: .
CDR3 protein: CSAGRDPGNEKLFF

J gene: TRBJ2-2
V gene: TRBV7-6
D gene: .
CDR3 protein: CPSSVLVGELFF

J gene: TRBJ1-1
V gene: TRBV4-2
D gene: .
CDR3 protein: CASSQVVGNTLNTEAFF

J gene: TRBJ2-5
V gene: TRBV7-9
D gene: .
CDR3 protein: CASSLVWTRGETQYF

J gene: TRBJ2-5
V gene: TRBV6-5
D gene: .
CDR3 protein: CASSLGETAQETQYF

J gene: TRBJ1-1
V gene: TRBV10-3
D gene: .
CDR3 protein: CAISDHASANTEAFF

J gene: TRBJ1-5
V gene: TRBV18
D gene: TRBD1
CDR3 protein: CASSQDRVRNQPQHF

J gene: TRBJ1-2
V gene: TRBV9
D gene: .
CDR3 protein: CASSVEGTKGYGYTF

J gene: TRBJ1-5
V gene: TRBV25-1
D gene: .
CDR3 protein: CASSDPGPDQPQHF

J gene: TRBJ2-7
V gene: TRBV11-2
D gene: TRBD1
CDR3 protein: CASSPRDRGGNEQYF

J gene: TRBJ1-2
V gene: TRBV4-3
D gene: .
CDR3 protein: CASSQERQIYGYTF

J gene: TRBJ1-2
V gene: TRBV29-1
D gene: .
CDR3 protein: CSVTGTLFYGYTF

J gene: TRBJ2-5
V gene: TRBV28
D gene: TRBD2
CDR3 protein: CASRSPSGGQETQYF

J gene: TRBJ2-6
V gene: TRBV19
D gene: .
CDR3 protein: CASSRRGGGGQAF

J gene: TRBJ1-1
V gene: TRBV9
D gene: .
CDR3 protein: CASSAGAGEAFF

J gene: TRBJ1-1
V gene: TRBV4-1
D gene: TRBD1
CDR3 protein: CATRTWDRGNEAFF

J gene: TRBJ1-1
V gene: TRBV7-9
D gene: TRBD1
CDR3 protein: CASSLETGFDRAFF

J gene: TRBJ2-6
V gene: TRBV6-5
D gene: .
CDR3 protein: CASSYGSSGANVLTF

J gene: TRBJ1-1
V gene: TRBV6-5
D gene: .
CDR3 protein: CASSYSGMNTEAFF

J gene: TRBJ2-7
V gene: TRBV10-3
D gene: .
CDR3 protein: CAISETFYEQYF

J gene: TRBJ2-1
V gene: TRBV24-1
D gene: TRBD2
CDR3 protein: CATSDLSGSAYNEQFF

J gene: TRBJ2-7
V gene: TRBV29-1
D gene: TRBD1
CDR3 protein: CSGWDSHEQYF

J gene: TRBJ2-7
V gene: TRBV2
D gene: .
CDR3 protein: CASMDGHEQYF

J gene: TRBJ1-2
V gene: TRBV10-3
D gene: .
CDR3 protein: CAISDRPNYGYTF

J gene: TRBJ1-6
V gene: TRBV7-2
D gene: TRBD1
CDR3 protein: CVSSTRQGGNSPLHF

J gene: TRBJ1-2
V gene: TRBV29-1
D gene: .
CDR3 protein: CSSWGTDYGYTF

J gene: TRBJ1-2
V gene: TRBV25-1
D gene: .
CDR3 protein: CASIRWWQHGYTF

J gene: TRBJ2-7
V gene: TRBV4-1
D gene: TRBD1
CDR3 protein: CASSLEEQGALYEQYF

J gene: TRBJ2-7
V gene: TRBV9
D gene: .
CDR3 protein: CASSREPTGSEQYF

J gene: TRBJ1-1
V gene: TRBV6-5
D gene: .
CDR3 protein: CASIEGRRGRTEAFF

J gene: TRBJ2-2
V gene: TRBV2
D gene: .
CDR3 protein: CASSDGQPNTGELFF

J gene: TRBJ1-1
V gene: TRBV6-5
D gene: .
CDR3 protein: CASRETEFPPEAFF

J gene: TRBJ2-7
V gene: TRBV29-1
D gene: TRBD1
CDR3 protein: CSVARGLSNEQYF

J gene: TRBJ1-1
V gene: TRBV7-2
D gene: .
CDR3 protein: CASSSGWGGGTEAFF

J gene: TRBJ2-5
V gene: TRBV7-8
D gene: TRBD1
CDR3 protein: CASSWAGTGEETQYF

J gene: TRBJ2-3
V gene: TRBV29-1
D gene: .
CDR3 protein: CSVSWGSVTDTQYF

J gene: TRBJ1-1
V gene: TRBV3-1
D gene: .
CDR3 protein: CASSHGSLNTEAFF

J gene: TRBJ2-1
V gene: TRBV24-1
D gene: .
CDR3 protein: CATSDINEQFF

J gene: TRBJ1-1
V gene: TRBV9
D gene: .
CDR3 protein: CASSVDGQREAFF

J gene: TRBJ2-2
V gene: TRBV2
D gene: .
CDR3 protein: CASTPGTNANTGELFF

J gene: TRBJ2-5
V gene: TRBV5-6
D gene: .
CDR3 protein: CASSLVSRRGETQYF

J gene: TRBJ2-7
V gene: TRBV12-3/TRBV12-4
D gene: TRBD2
CDR3 protein: CASRGTSGSPYEQYF

J gene: TRBJ1-3
V gene: TRBV7-9
D gene: TRBD1
CDR3 protein: CASSWTGASGNTIYF

J gene: TRBJ1-2
V gene: TRBV10-2
D gene: TRBD1
CDR3 protein: CASSEPDSPQGNYGYTF